The 7 T cell receptor beta chains below come from one sample, sequenced in a study of blood T cells in healthy people across ages (dated by TCRdb to between 2014 and 2017). The library was generated by 5' RACE. The reads were generated on an Illumina HiSeq 2500. The second PCR ran for about 6 to 11 cycles and used a J-beta primer mix along with a sample-barcoded 5' primer. TCRdb itself trimmed the public reads at Q25 with fastp, ran MiXCR and retained productive beta chains. Each CDR3 protein gets just one entry, which takes the most common genes and DNA from the rows behind it. This sample has about 1.5 million distinct CDR3 sequences in its table, and 42% of those were observed once. Roughly 8.2% of the sample rests with the top ten. Material: blood. The source of these receptors is a woman aged 18-29 years in good health.

This rearrangement joins TRBV25-1 to TRBJ1-6; tentative D call: TRBD1 (5 bases). Trimming removed 2 bases from V and 6 bases from J, with 11 bases in between. The length of the CDR3 is 15 residues. Germline V gene data show CDR1 as MGHDK and CDR2 as SYGVNS. The chain's CDR3 is CASSEATGTNSPLHF. DNA for the CDR3: TGTGCCAGCAGTGAAGCGACGGGGACTAATTCACCCCTCCACTTT.

The chain links TRBV11-2 to TRBJ1-3, with a tentative D call TRBD1 (5 bases). CDR1 SGHAT and CDR2 FQNNGV come from the germline V gene. The V and J ends lost 3 bases and 3 bases respectively, with 12 bases between them. The CDR3 is 15 residues long. CDR3 coding DNA: TGTGCCAGCAGCTTTTCGACAGCTAATGGAAACACCATATATTTT. Amino acid sequence: CASSFSTANGNTIYF.

This clonotype has more than one count but fewer than ten. The V call is TRBV10-2, the J call TRBJ2-3, with D perhaps matching TRBD2 (5 bases). Germline CDR1 is WSHSY and CDR2 is SAAADI. Trimming stripped 7 bases from V and 2 bases from J, with 13 bases between. The CDR3 is 14 residues long. CDR3 in DNA: TGCGCCAGCATTCAGGCGGGTATCACAGATACGCAGTATTTT. Its protein product is CASIQAGITDTQYF.

This clonotype was detected only a few times. The rearrangement links TRBV28 to TRBJ2-1; maybe TRBD1 (6 bases). The germline CDR1 and CDR2 sequences are MDHEN and SYDVKM. Trimming took 10 bases from V and 4 from J, leaving 20 bases between them. The CDR3 contains 15 residues. CDR3: CATQGTYTAYNEQFF. For the CDR3, the DNA is TGTGCCACCCAGGGGACCTACACAGCGTACAATGAGCAGTTCTTC. Together with reference TRBV28 and TRBJ2-1, the CDR3 gives the full variable domain: DVKVTQSSRYLVKRTGEKVFLECVQDMDHENMFWYRQDPGLGLRLIYFSYDVKMKEKGDIPEGYSVSREKKERFSLILESASTNQTSMYLCATQGTYTAYNEQFFGPGTRLTVL.

With regard to this clonotype: A much bigger clone sits one base away, suggesting this may be a read error. The V gene is TRBV12-3 or TRBV12-4, the J gene TRBJ2-5, with 8 nucleotides matching TRBD1. The V and J ends lost 5 bases and 11 bases, in that order; junction bases with no gene match: 13. The CDR3 contains 14 residues. This CDR3 reads CASSPGTGQNVQYF. The CDR3 DNA reads as TGTGCCAGCAGTCCCGGGACAGGACAAAACGTTCAGTACTTC.

This clonotype turned up a few times. The chain is built from TRBV12-3 or TRBV12-4 and TRBJ1-5; D remains unclear. V lost 1 base and J lost 6, with 13 bases in between. This CDR3 is 15 amino acids long. The CDR3 region has the DNA TGTGCCAGCAGTTTAGACGGAACCCAAAGTCAGCCCCAGCATTTT. Its translation is CASSLDGTQSQPQHF.

This clonotype was seen only a few times. The chain uses TRBV7-2 and TRBJ2-1; no clear D gene. The CDR3 loop spans 16 amino acids. Germline loops: CDR1 SGHTA, CDR2 FQGNSA. Trimming shortened V by 7 bases and J by 6 bases, and 22 bases separated the two germline ends. CDR3 DNA: TGTGCCAGCAACCCCACCCTGGCGATCCGAGGCAATGAGCAGTTCTTC. It is translated as CASNPTLAIRGNEQFF.